Below, 22 T cell receptor beta chains from the same sample are listed, as sequenced in a study of blood T cell repertoires in COVID-19. Profiled with immunoSEQ multiplex PCR; TCRdb holds only in-frame clones, not every one. The data hold 200,000 to 250,000 clones, with 88% observed a single time. Input material: peripheral blood. These receptors came from a man between 18 and 29 years old with active or convalescent COVID-19.

The V gene is TRBV7-2, the J gene TRBJ2-3; 7 bases are a match to TRBD2. Losses at the gene ends were 5 bases for V and 2 bases for J; bases not matched to a gene: 4. Germline CDR1 is SGHTA and CDR2 is FQGNSA. The CDR3 has 14 residues. Written as DNA, the CDR3 is TGTGCCAGCAGCCTCGGGGGGATCACAGATACGCAGTATTTT. Amino acids: CASSLGGITDTQYF.

The chain links TRBV7-3 to TRBJ2-1; D may be TRBD2 (6 bases). The CDR3 contains 13 residues. Trimming took 5 bases from V and 6 from J, leaving 11 bases between them. From germline, CDR1 is SGHTA and CDR2 FQGTGA. DNA of the CDR3: TGTGCCAGCAGCCCAAACGGGGGCAATGAGCAGTTCTTC. It translates to CASSPNGGNEQFF.

The V and J genes are TRBV7-3 and TRBJ2-1; 10 bases line up with TRBD2. The CDR3 totals 13 residues. J lost 9 bases, V lost 7 bases, and 6 bases had no gene match. Germline V gene sequence: CDR1 SGHTA, CDR2 FQGTGA. The CDR3 loop is CASTPSGSIEQFF. CDR3 DNA: TGTGCCAGCACCCCTAGCGGGAGCATTGAGCAGTTCTTC.

The J gene is TRBJ1-1, the V gene TRBV10-3; D gene unclear. Deletions cut 6 bases from V and 0 bases from J, with 11 bases between. Germline lookup yields CDR1 ENHRY and CDR2 SYGVKD. The CDR3 has 14 residues. The CDR3 coding sequence is TGTGCCATCAGCTCAGGTTCCGTGAACACTGAAGCTTTCTTT. It encodes CAISSGSVNTEAFF.

V is TRBV3-1 (or the pseudogene TRBV3-2) and J is TRBJ1-3; TRBD1 matches 7 bases. J gave up 3 bases and V 3 bases, and 11 bases lay outside the gene matches. The V gene's germline CDR1 is LGHDT and CDR2 YNNKEL (reference sequence). The CDR3 extends over 17 amino acids. CDR3 protein: CASSHFPTHRGGNTIYF. CDR3 in DNA: TGTGCCAGCAGCCATTTCCCGACCCACAGGGGTGGAAACACCATATATTTT.

This chain joins TRBV5-8 and TRBJ1-5; D perhaps matches TRBD1 (5 bases). The ends were cut back, 0 bases at V and 6 bases at J, with 13 bases in the middle. The CDR3 covers 15 residues. Germline CDR1 is SGHTS and CDR2 is YDEGEE. CDR3 region: CASSLGQRAGQPQHF. CDR3 sequence (DNA): TGTGCCAGCAGCTTGGGACAGCGGGCAGGTCAGCCCCAGCATTTT.

This clone was observed once. This chain uses TRBV7-2 with TRBJ2-1; 9 bases map to TRBD2. CDR3 length: 12 residues. Germline V gene sequence: CDR1 SGHTA, CDR2 FQGNSA. After removal of 5 bases from V and 14 bases from J, the junction contained 7 bases not matched to a gene. The CDR3 protein is CASSLGTSPEFF. For the CDR3, the DNA is TGTGCCAGCAGCCTAGGGACTAGCCCTGAGTTCTTC. The complete variable domain, with remaining parts taken from reference TRBV7-2 and TRBJ2-1, reads GAGVSQSPSNKVTEKGKDVELRCDPISGHTALYWYRQSLGQGLEFLIYFQGNSAPDKSGLPSDRFSAERTGGSVSTLTIQRTQQEDSAVYLCASSLGTSPEFFGPGTRLTVL.

The chain uses TRBV11-2 and TRBJ2-1; 9 bases line up with TRBD2. CDR3 size: 16 residues. V lost 1 base, J lost 6 bases, and 7 bases stayed unmatched. The germline gives CDR1 SGHAT, CDR2 FQNNGV. Here the CDR3 reads CASSLGRAGGFNEQFF. For the CDR3, the DNA is TGTGCCAGCAGCTTAGGTCGGGCGGGAGGGTTCAATGAGCAGTTCTTC.

V is TRBV6-5 and J is TRBJ1-6; 8 positions match TRBD1. Germline assignment: CDR1 MNHEY and CDR2 SVGAGI. The CDR3 totals 13 residues. Trimming at V came to 6 bases and at J to 13 bases, leaving 8 bases not matched to a gene. The DNA for the CDR3 is TGTGCCAGCAGGTCAGGGGGCCCGAGGCCCCTCCACTTT. It encodes CASRSGGPRPLHF.

Notes on this clone: One end of the junction fails to match germline, which may point to a read error. J is TRBJ1-5 and V is TRBV6-1, with 7 bases fitting TRBD1. There are 14 residues in the CDR3. Germline assignment: CDR1 MNHNS and CDR2 SASEGT. Here the CDR3 reads CASGEGASNQPQHF. The CDR3 nucleotides are TGTGCCAGCGGTGAGGGGGCCTCCAATCAGCCCCAGCATTTT.

Only a few counts were recorded for this clone. V and J are TRBV7-2 and TRBJ2-1; D might be TRBD2 (5 bases). V gave up 2 bases and J gave up 5 bases, with 19 bases separating them. CDR1 and CDR2 (germline): SGHTA, FQGNSA. This CDR3 is 17 amino acids long. CDR3 nucleotide sequence: TGTGCCAGCAGCTTACCCGGCGGGCGCTTCCTCGACAATGAGCAGTTCTTC. This gives the protein CASSLPGGRFLDNEQFF.

V usage is TRBV5-4 and J usage is TRBJ1-2; D is unresolved. With 7 bases removed from V and 8 bases from J, the gap between germline ends came to 27 bases. CDR1 is SGHNT and CDR2 is YYREEE in the germline V gene (reference sequence). The CDR3 totals 16 residues. CDR3 DNA sequence: TGTGCCAGCGGGCTCGGAGCGGCGGTACGTGTCGGAGGCTACACCTTC. The encoded protein is CASGLGAAVRVGGYTF. The whole variable domain, remainder taken from reference TRBV5-4 and TRBJ1-2, is ETGVTQSPTHLIKTRGQQVTLRCSSQSGHNTVSWYQQALGQGPQFIFQYYREEENGRGNFPPRFSGLQFPNYSSELNVNALELDDSALYLCASGLGAAVRVGGYTFGSGTRLTVV.

The chain is built from TRBV2 and TRBJ1-6; weak D call: TRBD1 (5 bases). The CDR3 spans 17 residues. With 5 bases removed from V and 15 bases from J, the gap between germline ends came to 29 bases. Germline V gene lookup returns CDR1 SNHLY and CDR2 FYNNEI. CDR3 region: CASSHPYQRTRRDLLHF. CDR3 coding DNA: TGTGCCAGCAGTCACCCTTACCAAAGGACAAGGAGGGATCTCCTCCACTTT.

V and J are TRBV19 and TRBJ2-3, with TRBD2 matching 13 bases. Trimming cost V 1 base and J 4 bases; bases outside gene matches: 2. Germline V CDR1 and CDR2: LNHDA, SQIVND (reference sequence). This CDR3 comprises 16 residues. In DNA, the CDR3 is TGTGCCAGTAGTATAGGACTAGCGGGAGGCCCAGATACGCAGTATTTT. Protein product: CASSIGLAGGPDTQYF.

The chain has TRBV2 and TRBJ2-7, with 9 bases fitting TRBD1. The CDR3 runs to 15 residues. Trimming at V came to 6 bases and at J to 7 bases, leaving 13 bases not matched to a gene. Germline V gene lookup returns CDR1 SNHLY and CDR2 FYNNEI. In nucleotides, the CDR3 is TGTGCCAGCAGGGAATTAGGACAGGGGCCGGGTGAGCAGTACTTC. Amino acid sequence: CASRELGQGPGEQYF.

The chain uses TRBV2 and TRBJ2-4; D gene ambiguous. The CDR3 has 15 residues. Looked up from germline, CDR1 is SNHLY and CDR2 is FYNNEI. Trimming stripped 4 bases from V and 0 bases from J, with 10 bases between. The CDR3 is CASSVNSLAKNIQYF. The CDR3 nucleotides read TGTGCCAGCAGTGTAAACAGTCTAGCCAAAAACATTCAGTACTTC.

This rearrangement joins TRBV27 to TRBJ1-5, with TRBD1 matching over 7 bases. Germline CDR1 reads MNHEY; CDR2 reads SMNVEV (reference sequence). The CDR3 consists of 15 residues. J gave up 2 bases and V 5 bases, and 6 bases lay outside the gene matches. In nucleotides, the CDR3 is TGTGCCAGCAGTCCTACTACAGGGGGCAATCAGCCCCAGCATTTT. It translates to CASSPTTGGNQPQHF.

DNA of the CDR3: TGTGCCAGTAGAGTTCGGGGGACTGAAGCTTTCTTT. Protein: CASRVRGTEAFF. V is TRBV19 and J is TRBJ1-1, with D possibly TRBD1 on 5 matching bases. Germline CDR1 is LNHDA and CDR2 is SQIVND (reference sequence). Trimming pared 6 bases from V and 5 bases from J, leaving 10 bases between. CDR3 length: 12 amino acids.

The chain employs TRBV4-1 and TRBJ2-7; D may be TRBD2 (5 bases). This CDR3 has 15 residues. Per germline, CDR1 MGHRA and CDR2 YSYEKL. The V gene lost 1 base and the J gene lost 3 bases, with 13 bases spanning the gap. CDR3 DNA: TGCGCCAGCAGCCAAGTCCCCGGAGGCTACTACGAGCAGTACTTC. Translated: CASSQVPGGYYEQYF.

The chain uses TRBV19 and TRBJ2-1; 10 nucleotides match TRBD2. J was trimmed by 5 bases and V by 7 bases; bases with no gene match: 23. Germline-derived CDR1 and CDR2 are LNHDA and SQIVND (reference sequence). The CDR3 sequence is 20 residues long. The CDR3 DNA is TGTGCCAGTATCCAAGGAGGGCTAGCGGGAGCCCCGCGGGGGAACAATGAGCAGTTCTTC. Translating gives CASIQGGLAGAPRGNNEQFF.

This clone showed up just once. The chain recombines TRBV7-2 with TRBJ2-1; tentatively, D is TRBD1 (8 bases). Germline values: CDR1 SGHTA, CDR2 FQGNSA. The CDR3 has 15 residues. Trimming stripped 5 bases from V and 8 bases from J, with 19 bases between. The CDR3 here is CASSPGGGSGYEQFF. DNA for the CDR3: TGTGCCAGCAGCCCAGGGGGCGGGAGCGGGTATGAGCAGTTCTTC.

V and J are TRBV27 and TRBJ1-2; D is undetermined. CDR3 length: 12 amino acids. Germline V gene data show CDR1 as MNHEY and CDR2 as SMNVEV (reference sequence). Trimming shortened V by 6 bases and J by 8 bases, and 13 bases separated the two germline ends. CDR3 loop: CASRRASQGYTF. The CDR3, as DNA: TGTGCCAGCAGGAGGGCATCTCAAGGCTACACCTTC.